Presented here are 16 T cell receptor beta chains from one specimen sequenced in a study of neurological immune-mediated disorders. One entry per CDR3 protein, called by TCRdb with MiXCR from the 5' RACE reads. The data contain over 25,000 distinct CDR3 sequences, around an eighth of them singletons. Sequencing used PBMCs. These receptors came from a woman between 55 and 75 years old in good health.

Many counts were recorded for this clonotype. This chain connects TRBV10-3 to TRBJ2-5; perhaps TRBD1 as D (5 bases). Germline CDR1 ENHRY, CDR2 SYGVKD. The CDR3 contains 13 residues. Between the trimmed V and J ends, which lost 5 bases and 3 bases, there was a span of 10 bases. In DNA, the CDR3 is TGTGCCATCAGTCGGGCAGGGAAAGAGACCCAGTACTTC. Amino acids: CAISRAGKETQYF.

This clonotype was found many times. This chain connects TRBV6-6 to TRBJ1-3; D remains unclear. The germline V gene encodes CDR1 MNHNY and CDR2 SVGAGI (reference sequence). V lost 5 bases, J lost 4 bases, and 9 bases lay in between. The CDR3 has 13 amino acids. CDR3 in DNA: TGTGCCAGCAGTCCCTATACAGGAAACACCATATATTTT. Its protein is CASSPYTGNTIYF.

This clonotype was seen many times. This CDR3 is CASSLRRANEKLFF. The CDR3 DNA is TGTGCCAGCAGCCTCCGGAGGGCTAATGAAAAACTGTTTTTT. The chain couples TRBV5-5 to TRBJ1-4; D is unclear. The CDR3 runs to 14 residues. The ends were cut back, 4 bases at V and 3 bases at J, with 10 bases in the middle. From germline, CDR1 is SGHKS and CDR2 YYEKEE (reference sequence).

This clonotype has ten or more counts. The rearrangement links TRBV21-1 to TRBJ1-5. TRBV21-1 is given as a pseudogene. This CDR3 contains 15 residues. As DNA, the CDR3 is TGTGCCAGCACCCTCGGCGGGAAAGCCAATCAGCCCCAGCATTTT. Its protein is CASTLGGKANQPQHF.

In this sample, this clonotype turned up many times. The CDR3 DNA is TGTGCCACCAGTGCCTTTGGCCCAAAGGGGTACTATGGCTACACCTTC. This translates into CATSAFGPKGYYGYTF. The chain is built from TRBV24-1 and TRBJ1-2; D may be TRBD1 (5 bases). Germline V lookup: CDR1 KGHDR, CDR2 SFDVKD. The CDR3 contains 16 residues. Trimming cost V 5 bases and J 3 bases, with 18 bases left between them.

As regards this clonotype: Its ends do not fully match the called genes, so a read error is possible. V usage is TRBV18 and J usage is TRBJ1-1, with no clear D. CDR1 KGHSH and CDR2 LQKENI come from the germline V gene. CDR3 length: 13 residues. CDR3 residues: CAISPSDNTEAFF. The CDR3 bases are TGTGCCATCTCACCCTCAGATAACACTGAAGCTTTCTTT.

This clonotype was observed at least ten times. The chain is built from TRBV5-1 and TRBJ2-7; D assignment may be TRBD1 or TRBD2 (5 bases each). The CDR3 is 15 residues long. Deletions cut 4 bases from V and 1 base from J, with 15 bases between. The germline V gene has CDR1 SGHRS and CDR2 YFSETQ. DNA for the CDR3: TGCGCCAGCAGCCCGGGAAGTCAGGGTTCCTACGAGCAGTACTTC. Its translation is CASSPGSQGSYEQYF.

J is TRBJ1-4 and V is TRBV28; D is perhaps TRBD1 (5 bases). There are 15 residues in the CDR3. V shed 6 bases and J shed 2 bases, with 13 bases lying between them. CDR1 MDHEN and CDR2 SYDVKM come from the germline V gene. The CDR3 coding sequence is TGTGCCAGCAGGGACACCCCTTCGACTAATGAAAAACTGTTTTTT. This codes for CASRDTPSTNEKLFF.

This clonotype has at least ten counts. The rearrangement joins TRBV20-1 to TRBJ2-5, with 8 bases aligning to TRBD2. Trimming at V came to 7 bases and at J to 2 bases, leaving 9 bases not matched to a gene. The CDR3 sequence is 14 residues long. Germline V gives CDR1 DFQATT, CDR2 SNEGSKA (reference sequence). The CDR3 loop reads CSGMDSGGQETQYF. The DNA of the CDR3 is TGCAGTGGCATGGACAGCGGGGGACAAGAGACCCAGTACTTC.

This clonotype was detected ten times or more. V is TRBV5-5 and J is TRBJ2-3, with D possibly matching TRBD2 (5 bases). The germline CDR1 and CDR2 sequences are SGHKS and YYEKEE (reference sequence). The CDR3 length is 14 residues. The V end was cut by 4 bases, the J end by 6 bases, with 15 bases between. The CDR3 coding sequence is TGTGCCAGCAGCGAAGGGAGTTTTGGGGATACGCAGTATTTT. Amino acids: CASSEGSFGDTQYF.

Ten or more counts support this clonotype. The rearrangement links TRBV4-1 to TRBJ2-1; 8 positions match TRBD2. Trimming took 4 bases from V and 6 from J; bases not matched to a gene: 2. The CDR3 is made up of 13 amino acids. The germline CDR1 and CDR2 sequences are MGHRA and YSYEKL. The CDR3 DNA reads as TGCGCCAGCAGCCGCGGGGGGCTCAATGAGCAGTTCTTC. Residues: CASSRGGLNEQFF.

At least ten counts were recorded for this clonotype. This chain uses TRBV27 with TRBJ2-7; 8 positions match TRBD1. The junction had 10 bases not matched to a gene; V was cut back by 5 bases and J by 4 bases. Germline V gene lookup returns CDR1 MNHEY and CDR2 SMNVEV (reference sequence). The CDR3 is 15 residues long. The chain's CDR3 is CASSPTGGRTYEQYF. CDR3 nucleotide sequence: TGTGCCAGCAGTCCAACAGGGGGACGGACGTACGAGCAGTACTTC.

The chain uses TRBV10-3 and TRBJ2-3; D ambiguous. The germline V gene has CDR1 ENHRY and CDR2 SYGVKD. CDR3 length: 17 amino acids. Trimming cost V 2 bases and J 1 base, with 16 bases left between them. CDR3 residues: CAISESPSSPRTDTQYF. The CDR3 DNA reads TGTGCCATCAGTGAGAGCCCATCCAGCCCCCGCACAGATACGCAGTATTTT.

At least ten counts were recorded for this clonotype. J is TRBJ2-3 and V is TRBV5-1; 16 bases are a match to TRBD2. With 7 bases clipped from V and 5 bases from J, the junction kept 4 bases outside the gene matches. The CDR3 has 15 amino acids. From germline, CDR1 is SGHRS and CDR2 YFSETQ. CDR3 DNA: TGCGCCAGCTCCGGGACTAGCGGGGGGGTAGATACGCAGTATTTT. Amino acid sequence: CASSGTSGGVDTQYF.

This clonotype came up a few times. The chain carries TRBV7-8 and TRBJ2-7; 9 nucleotides line up with TRBD1. The V gene end was trimmed by 2 bases and the J gene end by 3 bases; junction bases not matched to a gene: 5. The germline gives CDR1 SGHVS, CDR2 FQNEAQ. The CDR3 length is 15 residues. CDR3 sequence: CASSLRRTGDYEQYF. The CDR3 nucleotides are TGTGCCAGCAGCTTAAGGAGGACAGGGGACTACGAGCAGTACTTC. Variable domain in full (rest from reference TRBV7-8 and TRBJ2-7): GAGVSQSPRYKVAKRGQDVALRCDPISGHVSLFWYQQALGQGPEFLTYFQNEAQLDKSGLPSDRFFAERPEGSVSTLKIQRTQQEDSAVYLCASSLRRTGDYEQYFGPGTRLTVT.

Many counts were recorded for this clonotype. The chain links TRBV6-1 to TRBJ1-6, with TRBD1 as a possible D gene (6 bases). This CDR3 region has 17 residues. V was trimmed by 7 bases and J by 8 bases, leaving 24 bases between them. Germline-derived CDR1 and CDR2 are MNHNS and SASEGT. CDR3 DNA: TGTGCCAGCAAGGTCGTCTCGGGGGGCGCGGGGGATTCACCCCTCCACTTT. It codes for CASKVVSGGAGDSPLHF.